The sequence of this TCR beta chain was determined in a study of post-analysis software for immune sequencing data. Study outcomes and limitations: Those with multiple sclerosis, the patient group, showed significantly lower normalized Chao1 diversity than controls. Relative to controls, patients had roughly five TRBV segments at higher frequency, with TRBV5-6, TRBV5-1 and TRBV20-1 among these.

In regard to this clonotype: Its specificity is unknown.

This CDR3 region has 12 residues. V lost 6 bases and J 8 bases, leaving 14 bases between the germline ends. The library was made from cDNA and included unique molecular identifiers. Around 500,000 cDNA molecules came from around 1 to 10 million T cells. TCRdb reanalysed the PCR reads using MiXCR and keeps one entry per CDR3 protein. The sample includes about 460,000 distinct CDR3 sequences, under 55% of them seen just once. The sequenced sample consisted of blood. This TCR was sampled from a girl between 5 and 17 years old with multiple sclerosis. The V gene is TRBV12-3 or TRBV12-4, the J gene TRBJ2-7; D possibly uses TRBD1 or TRBD2 (5 bases each). The chain's CDR3 is CASREAGSQQYF. Here the CDR3 DNA reads TGTGCCAGCAGAGAAGCAGGGAGTCAGCAGTACTTC.